This T cell receptor beta chain was identified in a study of cytomegalovirus exposure and HLA in healthy donors. Overall study results and limits: The study flagged 150 to 200 TCR beta chains as cytomegalovirus-associated. In vitro work confirmed that three CMV-associated chains recognize CMV antigens. Reported results showed that the classifier diagnosed cytomegalovirus status with high specificity and sensitivity.

V gave up 1 base and J gave up 1 base; unmatched junction bases: 8. The length of the CDR3 is 18 residues. Looked up from germline, CDR1 is SNHLY and CDR2 is FYNNEI. Of note for this clone: Its antigen is not known.

The protocol was immunoSEQ multiplex PCR, while the TCRdb copy is restricted to in-frame clones and leaves out a portion. The sample consists of 150,000 or so clones, 85% to 90% of them appearing once. The chain joins TRBV2 to TRBJ2-3, with 10 bases that match TRBD2. The sequencing input was PBMCs. The sequence derives from a woman between 18 and 29 years old in good health and CMV-seropositive. CDR3 in DNA: TGTGCCAGCAGTGAAGAGGCTAGCGGGGGAACGGGCACAGATACGCAGTATTTT. It encodes CASSEEASGGTGTDTQYF.